This T cell receptor beta chain was recovered during a study of naive and memory T cell subsets. Whole-study results and caveats: Gini index rose across naive, CM, EM and EMRA in CD4 and CD8. Clonotypes are single alpha or beta chains, not paired receptors.

V lost 4 bases, J lost 1 base, and 10 bases lay in between. Per the germline V gene, CDR1 is SQVTM and CDR2 is ANQGSEA. The CDR3 is made up of 13 amino acids. Both TRBC1 and TRBC2 were covered by a beta constant-region primer of two equimolar oligonucleotides. The ligated cDNA underwent four PCR rounds using SP2 and nested alpha and beta constant-region primers. Ligation attached a single-stranded oligonucleotide with a 12-nucleotide UMI and the SP2 primer to the cDNA 3' end. Using its own MiXCR run on the UMI-ligation and nested PCR reads, TCRdb lists one record per CDR3 protein. The sample has 95,000 to 150,000 distinct CDR3 sequences; about 36% are singletons. As regards this clonotype: Antigen: not known.

CD4 T cells were positively selected, then CD8 T cells from the CD4-negative fraction. The receptor was isolated from a human donor in good health. V gene TRBV29-1 combines with J gene TRBJ1-1; D possibly corresponds to TRBD1 (5 bases). Sequenced material: central memory CD4+ T cells from blood. The CDR3, as DNA: TGCAGCGTTGTAGGGGCCGGGAACACTGAAGCTTTCTTT. It translates to CSVVGAGNTEAFF.